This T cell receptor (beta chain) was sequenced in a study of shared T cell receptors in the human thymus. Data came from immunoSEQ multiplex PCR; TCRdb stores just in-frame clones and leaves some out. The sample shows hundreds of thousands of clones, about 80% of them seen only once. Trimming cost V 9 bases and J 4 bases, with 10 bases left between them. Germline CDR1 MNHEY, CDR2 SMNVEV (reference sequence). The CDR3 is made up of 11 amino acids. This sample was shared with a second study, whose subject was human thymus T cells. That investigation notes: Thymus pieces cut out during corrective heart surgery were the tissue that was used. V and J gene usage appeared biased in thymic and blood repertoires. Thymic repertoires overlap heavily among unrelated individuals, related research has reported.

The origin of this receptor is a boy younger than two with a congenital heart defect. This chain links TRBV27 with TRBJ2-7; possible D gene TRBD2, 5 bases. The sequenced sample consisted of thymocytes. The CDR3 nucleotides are TGTGCCAGTTACGGAGGTTACGAGCAGTACTTC. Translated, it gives CASYGGYEQYF.